This entry features one T cell receptor beta chain sequence. Its antigen is currently not known. Per-base quality was not reported, and no clone a single base away is much larger than it. The entry originates in a study of identical twins (dated by TCRdb to 2016 to 2017). Some background on the complete study: The study deep-sequenced TCR alpha and beta repertoires from monozygotic twins, unrelated adults of various ages and cord blood to test whether fetal clonotypes persist. To rule out contamination, the twin experiments were replicated at different times with different library preparation protocols. Overall results and qualifications from the work: Invariant T cells such as MAIT and iNKT could partly confound zero-insertion analyses, although diverse VJ usage argued against such confounding for most clonotypes. Excess twin sharing in beta out-of-frame sequences was weaker because fewer shared sequences lowered the signal-to-noise ratio. Because the same donors could not be followed over many years, the conclusions depended on cross-sectional statistical analysis. Abundant cord blood beta clonotypes had fewer insertions, young adult naive repertoires showed a similar but weaker trend, and memory repertoires showed no such trend. Out-of-frame TCR alpha sequences shared between twins showed an excess of low generation-probability sequences compared with coincidental sharing between unrelated individuals. In monozygotic twins, out-of-frame TCR alpha sharing was systematically underestimated by recombination models, although the models agreed with sharing between unrelated individuals.

All donors were healthy Caucasians. Three pairs of female monozygotic twins, all aged 18 to 29 years, were included in the twin cohort. RNA for TCR libraries was isolated from peripheral blood mononuclear cells. Libraries were constructed by 5' RACE. The listed sequencing device is Illumina HiSeq 2000. A universal primer binding site was introduced by template switching, and a unique molecular identifier was present in the final cDNA, enabling accurate counting of TCR cDNA molecules. Specific primers in the conserved constant-segment region were used to synthesize first-strand cDNA for the TCR alpha and beta chains. To control for contamination, every cDNA library was double barcoded, receiving both a SMART-Mk sample barcode and Illumina barcodes. TruSeq adapter sequences along with Illumina sample barcodes were introduced in two successive PCR steps. Sequencing of the TCR alpha and beta cDNA libraries was done on the Illumina HiSeq platform using custom primers. The source study handled its data this way. Unique molecular identifiers were extracted from raw reads with MiGEC, and CDR3 positions were determined with MiXCR. For each individual, recombination models were inferred using an EM algorithm with the repgenHMM and IGoR tools. The tcR package in R was used for shared clonotype analysis, with sharing normalized by the product of cloneset sizes. Out-of-frame nonproductive sequences were analyzed to study raw recombination free of thymic and clonal selection effects. TCRdb reprocessing: public reads trimmed at Q25 with fastp, clones called with MiXCR, in-frame beta chains kept. One record per CDR3 amino acid sequence lists the most common genes and DNA. TCRdb's processing, not the study's, gives the V and J calls here. This sample lists 700,000 or so distinct CDR3 sequences; 8.5% to 9.5% were detected once. Of the sample, more than 0.75% is held by the ten largest clones.

From V the trimming removes 2 bases and from J it removes 0 bases, while the gene matches leave 3 bases of the junction unaccounted for. The germline V gene (reference sequence) sets CDR1 to LNHDA and CDR2 to SQIVND. The CDR3 starts with the cysteine, ends with the phenylalanine, and has 16 residues. Only CDR3 DNA is held: 48 bases, read in frame from base 1. These data also formed part of another study, on yellow fever vaccine responses in identical twins. The second study's paper adds: The T cell response to vaccination in identical twins was reported by the authors to appear partly convergent and partly personalized. The study precisely tracked vaccine-responding T cell clones in identical twins.

The sequence was collected from a young woman in good health. Sequencing input: PBMCs. This receptor chain uses TRBV19 and TRBJ2-7, with 11 bases in between that match TRBD2. The nucleotides are TGTGCCAGTAGTATACAAACTAGCGGGAGCTCCTACGAGCAGTACTTC. This yields the protein CASSIQTSGSSYEQYF.